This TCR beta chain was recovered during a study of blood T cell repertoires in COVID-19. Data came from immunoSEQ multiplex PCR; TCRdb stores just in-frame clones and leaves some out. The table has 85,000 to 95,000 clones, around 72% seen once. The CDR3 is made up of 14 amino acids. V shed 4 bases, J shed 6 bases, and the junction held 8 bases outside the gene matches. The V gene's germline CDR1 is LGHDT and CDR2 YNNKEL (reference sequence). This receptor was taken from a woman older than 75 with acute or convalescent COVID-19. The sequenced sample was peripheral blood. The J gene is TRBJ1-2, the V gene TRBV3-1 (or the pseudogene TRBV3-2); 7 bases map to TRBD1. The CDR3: CASSPRSRGNGYTF. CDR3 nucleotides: TGTGCCAGCAGCCCTCGCAGCAGGGGGAATGGCTACACCTTC.